Listed here are 27 T cell receptor beta chains from one sample, sequenced in a study of blood T cell repertoires in COVID-19. Method: immunoSEQ multiplex PCR; TCRdb's copy keeps in-frame clones and lacks some. The table has around 71,000 clones, approximately 80% seen once. Sequenced sample: peripheral blood. The origin of the receptors is a man between 65 and 85 years old with acute or convalescent COVID-19.

The chain carries TRBV9 and TRBJ1-2; no clear D. This CDR3 is built from 12 residues. Between the trimmed V and J ends, which lost 0 bases and 4 bases, there was a span of 4 bases. Per the germline V gene, CDR1 is SGDLS and CDR2 is YYNGEE. CDR3 loop: CASSVDSYGYTF. The CDR3 region has the DNA TGTGCCAGCAGCGTAGACAGCTATGGCTACACCTTC.

In DNA form, the CDR3 reads TGCAGTGCTAGTGCGGGGACAGTCAATCAGCCCCAGCATTTT. Its translation: CSASAGTVNQPQHF. This chain joins TRBV20-1 and TRBJ1-5, with 7 bases lining up with TRBD1. The germline V gene encodes CDR1 DFQATT and CDR2 SNEGSKA (reference sequence). With V trimmed by 3 bases and J by 3 bases, 5 bases remained unmatched. This CDR3 is 14 amino acids long.

The chain combines TRBV29-1 with TRBJ1-2, with unresolved D. The CDR3 is made up of 15 amino acids. V lost 3 bases and J 4 bases, leaving 18 bases between the germline ends. Germline loops: CDR1 SQVTM, CDR2 ANQGSEA. Here the CDR3 reads CSVEARIPIGYGYTF. Here the CDR3 DNA reads TGCAGCGTTGAGGCACGAATACCGATTGGCTATGGCTACACCTTC.

This clone has only one observation. The rearrangement joins TRBV27 to TRBJ1-3; TRBD1 is a possible D gene (5 bases). The V end was cut by 5 bases, the J end by 1 base, with 18 bases between. This CDR3 spans 17 amino acids. The germline CDR1 and CDR2 sequences are MNHEY and SMNVEV (reference sequence). CDR3 residues: CASSPSGGGTSGNTIYF. CDR3 nucleotide sequence: TGTGCCAGCAGTCCCTCTGGCGGAGGGACTTCTGGAAACACCATATATTTT.

The chain carries TRBV5-1 and TRBJ1-2, with TRBD1 matching 7 bases. CDR1 is SGHRS and CDR2 is YFSETQ in the germline V gene. The V segment lost 3 bases and the J segment 6 bases; nucleotides outside the gene matches: 5. The CDR3 covers 13 residues. DNA of the CDR3: TGCGCCAGCAGCTGGACAGGCTCAGATGGCTACACCTTC. Translated: CASSWTGSDGYTF.

The CDR3 protein is CASSLGPGQGAYEQYF. The CDR3 bases are TGTGCCAGCAGCTTAGGCCCTGGACAGGGGGCCTACGAGCAGTACTTC. The V call is TRBV7-2, the J call TRBJ2-7; 10 nucleotides match TRBD1. The CDR3 covers 16 residues. V was pared by 1 base and J by 2 bases, with 5 bases of the junction left unmatched. CDR1 and CDR2 (germline): SGHTA, FQGNSA.

V usage is TRBV6-5 and J usage is TRBJ2-7; TRBD2 might be the D (5 bases). The CDR3 contains 12 residues. Germline V gives CDR1 MNHEY, CDR2 SVGAGI. V was shortened by 6 bases and J by 3 bases, with 9 bases between the two germline ends. The CDR3 spells CASSPTNYEQYF. The DNA for the CDR3 is TGTGCCAGCAGCCCGACTAACTACGAGCAGTACTTC.

This clone was seen just once. The genes are TRBV19 and TRBJ1-3; D gene uncertain. The V and J ends lost 1 base and 3 bases respectively, with 10 bases between them. Germline lookup yields CDR1 LNHDA and CDR2 SQIVND (reference sequence). CDR3 length: 15 residues. This chain's CDR3 is CASSIVTGGGNTIYF. Here the CDR3 DNA reads TGTGCCAGTAGTATAGTAACCGGAGGTGGAAACACCATATATTTT.

This chain uses TRBV7-3 with TRBJ2-3; 10 positions match TRBD2. This CDR3 has 14 amino acids. CDR1 and CDR2 from the germline V gene are SGHTA and FQGTGA. V was pared by 8 bases and J by 2 bases, with 4 bases of the junction left unmatched. The CDR3 sequence: CASGAGGITDTQYF. CDR3 in DNA: TGTGCCAGCGGAGCGGGAGGGATCACAGATACGCAGTATTTT. The entire variable domain, with the rest obtained from reference TRBV7-3 and TRBJ2-3, is as follows: GAGVSQTPSNKVTEKGKYVELRCDPISGHTALYWYRQSLGQGPEFLIYFQGTGAADDSGLPNDRFFAVRPEGSVSTLKIQRTERGDSAVYLCASGAGGITDTQYFGPGTRLTVL.

The V and J genes are TRBV9 and TRBJ2-7; 8 bases match TRBD2. CDR3 length equals 14 residues. Germline CDR1 reads SGDLS; CDR2 reads YYNGEE. With 2 bases clipped from V and 6 bases from J, the junction kept 7 bases outside the gene matches. This CDR3 reads CASSVEAGDGEQYF. The CDR3 region has the DNA TGTGCCAGCAGCGTCGAAGCGGGAGATGGCGAGCAGTACTTC.

V gene TRBV11-3 combines with J gene TRBJ2-3; D ambiguous. The CDR3 runs 13 residues. The germline V gene encodes CDR1 SGHNT and CDR2 YENEEA. The V and J ends lost 2 bases and 5 bases respectively, with 8 bases between them. The CDR3 DNA reads as TGTGCCAGCAGCTTATCCGGTCTAGATACGCAGTATTTT. Amino acids: CASSLSGLDTQYF.

This chain connects TRBV7-2 to TRBJ2-1; TRBD2 matches at 10 bases. This CDR3 has 13 amino acids. CDR1 and CDR2 from the germline V gene are SGHTA and FQGNSA. Trimming removed 4 bases from V and 6 bases from J; junction bases left unmatched: 0. The CDR3 here is CASSSSGSNEQFF. CDR3 coding DNA: TGTGCCAGCAGCTCTAGCGGGAGCAATGAGCAGTTCTTC. Based on the CDR3 plus reference TRBV7-2 and TRBJ2-1, the full variable domain is GAGVSQSPSNKVTEKGKDVELRCDPISGHTALYWYRQSLGQGLEFLIYFQGNSAPDKSGLPSDRFSAERTGGSVSTLTIQRTQQEDSAVYLCASSSSGSNEQFFGPGTRLTVL.

This chain connects TRBV7-2 to TRBJ1-4; TRBD1 might be the D (5 bases). Per the germline V gene, CDR1 is SGHTA and CDR2 is FQGNSA. This CDR3 region has 15 residues. The ends were cut back, 5 bases at V and 4 bases at J, with 14 bases in the middle. CDR3 sequence (DNA): TGTGCCAGCAGCGATACAGGCAGCCGTAATGAAAAACTGTTTTTT. Residues: CASSDTGSRNEKLFF.

The V gene is TRBV10-3, the J gene TRBJ1-2; D is perhaps TRBD1 (6 bases). The CDR3 covers 15 residues. V gave up 7 bases and J gave up 6 bases, with 21 bases separating them. CDR1 ENHRY and CDR2 SYGVKD come from the germline V gene. The CDR3 bases are TGTGCCATCAACCGCGGCGGGGGCCAGTCGGATGGCTACACCTTC. Encoded protein: CAINRGGGQSDGYTF.

The chain employs TRBV18 and TRBJ2-5; the D gene is possibly TRBD1 (5 bases). This CDR3 has 13 amino acids. CDR1 is KGHSH and CDR2 is LQKENI in the germline V gene. The V gene lost 6 bases and the J gene lost 0 bases, with 8 bases spanning the gap. The CDR3 DNA follows: TGTGCCAGCTCTCAGGGTCACCAAGAGACCCAGTACTTC. This gives the protein CASSQGHQETQYF.

This sequence joins TRBV9 and TRBJ1-4, with 7 positions matching TRBD1. The V gene's germline CDR1 is SGDLS and CDR2 YYNGEE. V gave up 1 base and J gave up 8 bases; unmatched junction bases: 5. This CDR3 has 14 amino acids. CDR3 sequence reads: CASSVNRGREKLFF. As DNA, the CDR3 is TGTGCCAGCAGCGTAAACAGGGGACGAGAAAAACTGTTTTTT. The entire variable domain, with the rest obtained from reference TRBV9 and TRBJ1-4, is as follows: DSGVTQTPKHLITATGQRVTLRCSPRSGDLSVYWYQQSLDQGLQFLIQYYNGEERAKGNILERFSAQQFPDLHSELNLSSLELGDSALYFCASSVNRGREKLFFGSGTQLSVL.

The V and J genes are TRBV6-6 and TRBJ2-1; 9 bases fit TRBD1. CDR1 and CDR2 (germline): MNHNY, SVGAGI (reference sequence). The V segment lost 1 base and the J segment 10 bases; nucleotides outside the gene matches: 5. The CDR3 has 14 amino acids. The CDR3 DNA is TGTGCCAGCAGTTACTTGGGACAGGGTGGGGAGCAGTTCTTC. As protein: CASSYLGQGGEQFF.

This chain connects TRBV15 to TRBJ2-1, with 7 bases identical to TRBD1. This CDR3 has 15 amino acids. The V gene's germline CDR1 is LNHNV and CDR2 YYDKDF (reference sequence). The J segment lost 0 bases and the V segment lost 6 bases, leaving 5 bases of the junction unmatched. CDR3 nucleotide sequence: TGTGCCACCAGAAGGGACAGATTCTCCTACAATGAGCAGTTCTTC. It yields the protein CATRRDRFSYNEQFF.

Regarding this clone: The identical CDR3 is also encoded by other nucleotide sequences in the sample. The V and J genes are TRBV11-3 and TRBJ2-5, with a weak D call TRBD2 (6 bases). Trimming left V 2 bases short and J 3 bases short, with 7 bases between. Germline CDR1 and CDR2: SGHNT and YENEEA. This CDR3 has 13 amino acids. The CDR3 loop is CASSLPGEETQYF. CDR3 DNA sequence: TGTGCCAGCAGCTTACCGGGAGAAGAGACCCAGTACTTC.

The CDR3 sequence: CAWRRGGYTF. CDR3 sequence (DNA): TGTGCCTGGAGAAGGGGAGGCTACACCTTC. This chain joins TRBV30 and TRBJ1-2, with D possibly TRBD1 on 5 matching bases. Between the trimmed V and J ends, which lost 3 bases and 8 bases, there was a span of 7 bases. The CDR3 consists of 10 residues. Germline CDR1 reads GTSNPN; CDR2 reads SVGIG (reference sequence).

This clone was recorded only once. V usage is TRBV20-1 and J usage is TRBJ2-3; 7 nucleotides match TRBD1. Germline trimming cut 3 bases from V and 4 bases from J; bases unmatched to any gene: 13. Germline-derived CDR1 and CDR2 are DFQATT and SNEGSKA (reference sequence). The CDR3 consists of 16 residues. CDR3 coding DNA: TGCAGTGCTAGTCTACCAGGGGGAGTCTATCCAGATACGCAGTATTTT. Translated, it gives CSASLPGGVYPDTQYF.

V is TRBV20-1 and J is TRBJ2-7; D is perhaps TRBD2 (7 bases). CDR3 length: 14 amino acids. V lost 3 bases and J lost 3, with 15 bases in between. Germline CDR1 DFQATT, CDR2 SNEGSKA (reference sequence). The CDR3, as DNA: TGCAGTGCTAGTGGAGGGGGGGCGAACTACGAGCAGTACTTC. Translation gives CSASGGGANYEQYF.

The chain employs TRBV5-1 and TRBJ2-3; TRBD2 aligns across 7 bases. The germline V gene encodes CDR1 SGHRS and CDR2 YFSETQ. The CDR3 is 15 amino acids. J lost 4 bases, V lost 8 bases, and 13 bases had no gene match. The CDR3 nucleotides are TGCGCCAGTACTGAAGTGGGGAGGGGCCCAGATACGCAGTATTTT. This sequence encodes CASTEVGRGPDTQYF.

J is TRBJ2-1 and V is TRBV7-3; TRBD2 matches 10 bases. CDR3 length: 18 amino acids. From germline, CDR1 is SGHTA and CDR2 FQGTGA. Trimming took 5 bases from V and 0 from J; bases not matched to a gene: 10. The CDR3 coding sequence is TGTGCCAGCAGCCGAAAACCCCGGACTAGCGGCTCCTACAATGAGCAGTTCTTC. Protein sequence: CASSRKPRTSGSYNEQFF.

This rearrangement joins TRBV27 to TRBJ1-1; TRBD1 might be the D (6 bases). The CDR3 loop spans 14 amino acids. V gave up 2 bases and J gave up 1 base, with 8 bases separating them. From germline, CDR1 is MNHEY and CDR2 SMNVEV (reference sequence). For the CDR3, the DNA is TGTGCCAGCAGTTTACGACAGGCGAACACTGAAGCTTTCTTT. Its translation is CASSLRQANTEAFF.

The chain couples TRBV19 to TRBJ1-1; a possible D gene is TRBD1 (5 bases). Germline CDR1 is LNHDA and CDR2 is SQIVND (reference sequence). V shed 6 bases and J shed 3 bases, with 17 bases lying between them. There are 15 residues in the CDR3. The CDR3 sequence: CASRRPGGDDTEAFF. As DNA, the CDR3 is TGTGCCAGTAGGAGACCTGGGGGGGACGACACTGAAGCTTTCTTT.

The chain carries TRBV7-9 and TRBJ1-1; maybe TRBD1 (5 bases). Germline CDR1 and CDR2: SEHNR and FQNEAQ (reference sequence). Trimming stripped 7 bases from V and 2 bases from J, with 11 bases between. CDR3 size: 13 residues. The CDR3 region has the DNA TGTGCCAGCACCCAGGGTACCAACACTGAAGCTTTCTTT. As protein: CASTQGTNTEAFF.